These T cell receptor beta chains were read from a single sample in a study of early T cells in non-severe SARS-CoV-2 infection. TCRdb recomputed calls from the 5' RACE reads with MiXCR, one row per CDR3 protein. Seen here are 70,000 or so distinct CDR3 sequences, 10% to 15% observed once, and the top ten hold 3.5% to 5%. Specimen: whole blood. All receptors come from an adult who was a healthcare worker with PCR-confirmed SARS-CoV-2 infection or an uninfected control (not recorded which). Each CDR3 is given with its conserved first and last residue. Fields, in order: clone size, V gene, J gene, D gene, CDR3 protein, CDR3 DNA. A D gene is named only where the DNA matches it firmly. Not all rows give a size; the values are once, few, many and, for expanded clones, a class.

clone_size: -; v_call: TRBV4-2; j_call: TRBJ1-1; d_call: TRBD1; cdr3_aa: CASSLPGGRTEAFF; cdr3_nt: TGTGCCAGCAGCCTTCCAGGGGGCAGGACTGAAGCTTTCTTT
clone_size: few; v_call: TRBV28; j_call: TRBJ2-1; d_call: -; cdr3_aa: CASSALYNEQFF; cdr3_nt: TGTGCCAGCAGTGCCTTATACAATGAGCAGTTCTTC
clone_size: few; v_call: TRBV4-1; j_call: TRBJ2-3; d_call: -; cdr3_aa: CASSPGTNTDTQYF; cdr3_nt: TGCGCCAGCAGCCCAGGGACGAACACAGATACGCAGTATTTT
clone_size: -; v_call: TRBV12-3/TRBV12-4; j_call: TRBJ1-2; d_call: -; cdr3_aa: CASSLGGYTF; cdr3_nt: TGTGCCAGCAGTTTAGGTGGCTACACCTTC
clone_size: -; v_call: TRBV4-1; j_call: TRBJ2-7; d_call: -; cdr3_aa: CASSQFATAYEQYF; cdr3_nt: TGCGCCAGCAGCCAATTCGCGACGGCCTACGAGCAGTACTTC
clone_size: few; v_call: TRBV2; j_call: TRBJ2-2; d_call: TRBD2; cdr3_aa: CASVLAGPGELFF; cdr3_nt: TGTGCCAGCGTCCTAGCGGGACCCGGGGAGCTGTTTTTT
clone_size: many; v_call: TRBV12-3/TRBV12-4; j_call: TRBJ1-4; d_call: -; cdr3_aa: CASSLGQAWEKLFF; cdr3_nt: TGTGCCAGCAGTTTAGGGCAGGCGTGGGAAAAACTGTTTTTT
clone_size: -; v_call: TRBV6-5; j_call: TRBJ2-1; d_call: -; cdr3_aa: CASSRELLNEQFF; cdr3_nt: TGTGCCAGCAGCCGAGAGCTTCTGAATGAGCAGTTCTTC
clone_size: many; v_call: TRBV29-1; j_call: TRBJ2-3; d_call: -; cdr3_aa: CSTNRASGDTQYF; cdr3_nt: TGCAGCACAAACAGGGCGAGTGGAGATACGCAGTATTTT
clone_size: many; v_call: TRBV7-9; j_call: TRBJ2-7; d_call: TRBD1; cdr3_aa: CASSLLLGQGSYEQYF; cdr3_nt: TGTGCCAGCAGCTTACTTCTCGGACAGGGCTCCTACGAGCAGTACTTC
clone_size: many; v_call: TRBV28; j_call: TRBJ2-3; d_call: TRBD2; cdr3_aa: CASSAPAGGTDTQYF; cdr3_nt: TGTGCCAGCAGTGCCCCGGCGGGAGGAACAGATACGCAGTATTTT
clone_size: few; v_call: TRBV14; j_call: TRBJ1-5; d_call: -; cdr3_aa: CASSQVRRWGNQPQHF; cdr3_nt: TGTGCCAGCAGCCAAGTACGCCGATGGGGCAATCAGCCCCAGCATTTT